These 30 T cell receptor beta chains share one sample of origin, sequenced in a study of blood T cell repertoires in COVID-19. Sequenced by immunoSEQ multiplex PCR; TCRdb stores in-frame clones only, minus some. The table includes about 290,000 clones, 86% detected once. Sequenced material: peripheral blood. These receptor sequences come from a woman aged 30 to 39 with active or convalescent COVID-19.

The chain carries TRBV29-1 and TRBJ1-4, with a tentative D call TRBD1 (6 bases). The CDR3 covers 14 residues. Trimming pared 7 bases from V and 8 bases from J, leaving 20 bases between. The germline V gene has CDR1 SQVTM and CDR2 ANQGSEA. Here the CDR3 DNA reads TGCAGCGCCGGTTCGGGGACAAGGGGGGAAAAACTGTTTTTT. It encodes CSAGSGTRGEKLFF.

This sequence joins TRBV6-2 or TRBV6-3 and TRBJ1-5; 7 nucleotides line up with TRBD1. V lost 2 bases, J lost 1 base, and 11 bases stayed unmatched. CDR3 size: 18 residues. CDR1 is MNHEY and CDR2 is SVGEGT in the germline V gene. The CDR3 DNA reads TGTGCCAGCAGTTACGCCGGGCAGGGGGATTCCAGCAATCAGCCCCAGCATTTT. It encodes CASSYAGQGDSSNQPQHF.

The gene calls are TRBV6-5 and TRBJ1-2; 8 bases match TRBD1. Germline V gene lookup returns CDR1 MNHEY and CDR2 SVGAGI. Unmatched junction bases numbered 9, after V lost 0 bases and J lost 6 bases. The CDR3 has 16 amino acids. CDR3 nucleotides: TGTGCCAGCAGTTACTCAGGGACAGGAAAAGTAGATGGCTACACCTTC. This translates into CASSYSGTGKVDGYTF.

V usage is TRBV12-3 or TRBV12-4 and J usage is TRBJ1-2, with D perhaps matching TRBD1 (5 bases). CDR3 length: 13 residues. V was clipped by 1 base and J by 7 bases, with 10 bases between them. DNA of the CDR3: TGTGCCAGCAGTTTAGACAGGCCTATTGGCTACACCTTC. Translated, it gives CASSLDRPIGYTF.

CDR3 region: CASSFPGTSTLKAGYTF. Written as DNA, the CDR3 is TGCGCCAGCAGCTTTCCCGGGACATCTACCTTAAAGGCTGGCTACACCTTC. The chain has TRBV4-1 and TRBJ1-2, with D possibly being TRBD1 (6 bases). The CDR3 runs to 17 residues. Germline CDR1 is MGHRA and CDR2 is YSYEKL. V was trimmed by 5 bases and J by 7 bases, leaving 26 bases between them.

The J gene is TRBJ2-6, the V gene TRBV29-1; TRBD1 agrees at 7 bases. This CDR3 contains 14 residues. V trimming: 6 bases; J trimming: 4 bases; junction bases outside the gene matches: 6. Germline CDR1 is SQVTM and CDR2 is ANQGSEA. The CDR3 DNA reads TGCAGCGTAGCCGACAGGGCGGGGGCCAACGTCCTGACTTTC. The encoded protein is CSVADRAGANVLTF.

This sequence joins TRBV5-1 and TRBJ2-5, with 8 bases matching TRBD2. V lost 2 bases, J lost 1 base, and 1 base stayed unmatched. From germline, CDR1 is SGHRS and CDR2 YFSETQ. There are 14 residues in the CDR3. CDR3 protein: CASSFGTSQETQYF. The CDR3 bases are TGCGCCAGCAGCTTCGGGACTAGCCAAGAGACCCAGTACTTC.

This CDR3 is CAIGWDSTYEQYF. CDR3 DNA: TGTGCCATCGGGTGGGACAGTACCTACGAGCAGTACTTC. The rearrangement joins TRBV10-3 to TRBJ2-7; 7 bases are a match to TRBD1. Trimming at V came to 8 bases and at J to 2 bases, leaving 6 bases not matched to a gene. The CDR3 sequence is 13 residues long. Germline V gene data show CDR1 as ENHRY and CDR2 as SYGVKD.

This rearrangement joins TRBV2 to TRBJ1-1; 8 nucleotides line up with TRBD1. V lost 8 bases, J lost 4 bases, and 6 bases stayed unmatched. The CDR3 is 13 amino acids. CDR1 and CDR2 (germline): SNHLY, FYNNEI. CDR3 sequence (DNA): TGTGCCAGCGGGGACAGGAAAGGCACTGAAGCTTTCTTT. Translated: CASGDRKGTEAFF.

The genes are TRBV11-3 and TRBJ2-1; a possible D gene is TRBD1 (6 bases). The CDR3 spans 18 residues. V was cut by 6 bases and J by 0 bases, with 21 bases left in between. Germline CDR1 SGHNT, CDR2 YENEEA. CDR3 protein: CASSSEGVPGISYNEQFF. As DNA, the CDR3 is TGTGCCAGCAGTTCCGAGGGGGTTCCGGGCATCTCCTACAATGAGCAGTTCTTC.

The chain couples TRBV6-7 to TRBJ2-7; TRBD2 matches at 9 bases. TRBV6-7 is an ORF for which the function is uncertain. Unmatched junction bases numbered 5, after V lost 5 bases and J lost 0 bases. The CDR3 length is 15 residues. CDR3 in DNA: TGTGCCAGCAGTGACAAGCGGGGGGCCTCCTACGAGCAGTACTTC. Translated, it gives CASSDKRGASYEQYF.

The rearrangement uses TRBV9 and TRBJ2-1; TRBD2 matches at 8 bases. The CDR3 contains 13 residues. CDR1 and CDR2 (germline): SGDLS, YYNGEE. The V segment lost 10 bases and the J segment 9 bases; nucleotides outside the gene matches: 12. The CDR3 loop is CARSLRGGREQFF. The CDR3 DNA sequence: TGTGCCCGTAGCCTCCGGGGGGGCCGTGAGCAGTTCTTC.

This chain links TRBV5-1 with TRBJ1-1; D may be TRBD1 (6 bases). Trimming shortened V by 4 bases and J by 3 bases, and 13 bases separated the two germline ends. CDR1 is SGHRS and CDR2 is YFSETQ in the germline V gene. This CDR3 comprises 14 residues. CDR3 bases: TGCGCCAGCAGCGTACAGGGAGGGTACACTGAAGCTTTCTTT. It encodes CASSVQGGYTEAFF.

This sequence joins TRBV6-5 and TRBJ1-1, with 7 positions matching TRBD1. Germline V gene data show CDR1 as MNHEY and CDR2 as SVGAGI. The trim removed 5 bases at V and 4 bases at J, leaving 10 bases unmatched. The CDR3 has 15 amino acids. The CDR3 DNA sequence: TGTGCCAGCAGTCCGCAGGGGGGTCAGGTCACTGAAGCTTTCTTT. It specifies CASSPQGGQVTEAFF.

The V call is TRBV6-4, the J call TRBJ1-2, with D hard to call. In germline, CDR1 is MRHNA, CDR2 SNTAGT. The germline V and J ends were trimmed by 6 bases and 4 bases, with 9 bases remaining between them. The CDR3 sequence is 12 residues long. The DNA for the CDR3 is TGTGCCAGCAGCGACGGAGGCTATGGCTACACCTTC. Residues: CASSDGGYGYTF.

This chain connects TRBV5-1 to TRBJ1-3, with 7 bases lining up with TRBD1. Germline V lookup: CDR1 SGHRS, CDR2 YFSETQ. CDR3 length: 14 amino acids. Losses at the gene ends were 4 bases for V and 4 bases for J; bases not matched to a gene: 5. The CDR3 DNA is TGCGCCAGCAGCGTTACAGGGGTCGGAAACACCATATATTTT. This translates into CASSVTGVGNTIYF.

The V call is TRBV6-1, the J call TRBJ1-1; a weak D match, TRBD1 (5 bases). CDR3 length equals 15 residues. V was pared by 2 bases and J by 1 base, with 11 bases between. Germline CDR1 is MNHNS and CDR2 is SASEGT. The CDR3 region has the DNA TGTGCCAGCAGTGAATCCGGGGGAAGGAACACTGAAGCTTTCTTT. Its translation: CASSESGGRNTEAFF.

The chain employs TRBV4-2 and TRBJ2-1, with 7 bases matching TRBD1. The germline V gene encodes CDR1 LGHNA and CDR2 YNFKEQ. This CDR3 comprises 15 residues. With 3 bases clipped from V and 1 base from J, the junction kept 3 bases outside the gene matches. The CDR3, as DNA: TGTGCCAGCAGCCATGGACAGGATTCCTACAATGAGCAGTTCTTC. It is translated as CASSHGQDSYNEQFF.

This clone appeared a single time. The chain combines TRBV3-1 (or the pseudogene TRBV3-2) with TRBJ1-4; TRBD1 aligns across 7 bases. From germline, CDR1 is LGHDT and CDR2 YNNKEL (reference sequence). V was pared by 2 bases and J by 8 bases, with 14 bases of the junction left unmatched. The CDR3 loop spans 17 amino acids. The CDR3 coding sequence is TGTGCCAGCAGCCAACCCTCTTGGGACAGTCGGGGGGAAAAACTGTTTTTT. This gives the protein CASSQPSWDSRGEKLFF.

The chain uses TRBV5-1 and TRBJ1-1, with D uncertain. The CDR3 totals 15 residues. CDR1 is SGHRS and CDR2 is YFSETQ in the germline V gene. With 2 bases removed from V and 5 bases from J, the gap between germline ends came to 16 bases. Here the CDR3 reads CASSFGQYVKTEAFF. Written as DNA, the CDR3 is TGCGCCAGCAGCTTTGGGCAATATGTCAAGACTGAAGCTTTCTTT.

The gene calls are TRBV19 and TRBJ1-2, with D possibly being TRBD1 (5 bases). The V gene lost 9 bases and the J gene lost 6 bases, with 14 bases spanning the gap. The germline V gene has CDR1 LNHDA and CDR2 SQIVND (reference sequence). The CDR3 covers 12 residues. CDR3 sequence: CASRGARDGYTF. For the CDR3, the DNA is TGTGCCAGCCGCGGGGCACGGGATGGCTACACCTTC.

The chain carries TRBV21-1 and TRBJ2-2; the table's TRBD2 call for D was not verified on the DNA. TRBV21-1 constitutes a pseudogene. There are 19 residues in the CDR3. CDR3 bases: TGTGCCAGCAGCAAAGCGCAGGATAGCGGGGGGTATGGTACCGGGGAGCTGTTTTTT. The encoded protein is CASSKAQDSGGYGTGELFF.

The chain couples TRBV11-3 to TRBJ2-3; TRBD2 matches 7 bases. There are 12 residues in the CDR3. The germline CDR1 and CDR2 sequences are SGHNT and YENEEA. V shed 4 bases, J shed 9 bases, and the junction held 4 bases outside the gene matches. DNA of the CDR3: TGTGCCAGCAGCTCCGGGGAGGGGACGCAGTATTTT. This sequence encodes CASSSGEGTQYF. Together with reference TRBV11-3 and TRBJ2-3, the CDR3 gives the full variable domain: EAGVVQSPRYKIIEKKQPVAFWCNPISGHNTLYWYLQNLGQGPELLIRYENEEAVDDSQLPKDRFSAERLKGVDSTLKIQPAELGDSAVYLCASSSGEGTQYFGPGTRLTVL.

The V call is TRBV24-1, the J call TRBJ1-6, with D unclear. Trimming took 6 bases from V and 6 from J, leaving 8 bases between them. This CDR3 is built from 13 residues. Germline V CDR1 and CDR2: KGHDR, SFDVKD. DNA for the CDR3: TGTGCCACCAGTCGGGATCCTAATTCACCCCTCCACTTT. Amino acids: CATSRDPNSPLHF.

This chain links TRBV9 with TRBJ2-4; TRBD1 aligns across 10 bases. Losses at the gene ends were 4 bases for V and 11 bases for J; bases not matched to a gene: 9. Germline values: CDR1 SGDLS, CDR2 YYNGEE. This CDR3 contains 14 residues. The CDR3 sequence: CASSPATGTGVQYF. Written as DNA, the CDR3 is TGTGCCAGCAGCCCCGCAACCGGGACAGGGGTTCAGTACTTC. Together with reference TRBV9 and TRBJ2-4, the CDR3 gives the full variable domain: DSGVTQTPKHLITATGQRVTLRCSPRSGDLSVYWYQQSLDQGLQFLIQYYNGEERAKGNILERFSAQQFPDLHSELNLSSLELGDSALYFCASSPATGTGVQYFGAGTRLSVL.

The V call is TRBV7-2, the J call TRBJ2-7; no clear D gene. Germline CDR1 reads SGHTA; CDR2 reads FQGNSA. Trimming took 3 bases from V and 9 from J, leaving 15 bases between them. This CDR3 region has 13 residues. Here the CDR3 reads CASSFMESSSQYF. For the CDR3, the DNA is TGTGCCAGCAGCTTCATGGAGTCCAGCTCGCAGTACTTC.

The gene calls are TRBV4-1 and TRBJ1-5, with D possibly matching TRBD1 (5 bases). Germline V CDR1 and CDR2: MGHRA, YSYEKL. V gave up 6 bases and J gave up 2 bases, with 17 bases separating them. The CDR3 contains 16 residues. For the CDR3, the DNA is TGCGCCAGCAGTCCGCGGGGCGCGGGGGGCAATCAGCCCCAGCATTTT. It codes for CASSPRGAGGNQPQHF.

The table lists this clone with a few counts. The J gene is TRBJ1-4, the V gene TRBV9; tentative D call: TRBD1 (6 bases). The CDR3 loop spans 13 amino acids. CDR1 is SGDLS, CDR2 YYNGEE, per germline. The germline V and J ends were trimmed by 2 bases and 4 bases, with 6 bases remaining between them. CDR3: CASSVDSNEKLFF. CDR3 DNA sequence: TGTGCCAGCAGCGTGGACAGTAATGAAAAACTGTTTTTT.

The rearrangement uses TRBV5-1 and TRBJ2-5; D may be TRBD1 (5 bases). V gave up 1 base and J gave up 1 base, with 8 bases separating them. Germline V gives CDR1 SGHRS, CDR2 YFSETQ. CDR3 length equals 14 residues. This CDR3 is CASSLYQGQETQYF. For the CDR3, the DNA is TGCGCCAGCAGCTTGTACCAGGGCCAAGAGACCCAGTACTTC.

The CDR3 nucleotides read TGTGCCAGCTCACCACCGGGAGGACCCACCTCCTACGAGCAGTACTTC. Encoded protein: CASSPPGGPTSYEQYF. The V call is TRBV18, the J call TRBJ2-7; maybe TRBD2 (6 bases). The V gene lost 0 bases and the J gene lost 0 bases, with 12 bases spanning the gap. Germline lookup yields CDR1 KGHSH and CDR2 LQKENI. CDR3 length equals 16 residues. The full variable domain, with the rest looked up from reference TRBV18 and TRBJ2-7, is NAGVMQNPRHLVRRRGQEARLRCSPMKGHSHVYWYRQLPEEGLKFMVYLQKENIIDESGMPKERFSAEFPKEGPSILRIQQVVRGDSAAYFCASSPPGGPTSYEQYFGPGTRLTVT.